This TCR beta chain was sequenced for a study of T cells after yellow fever vaccination. Overall study: Separation of EM, EMRA, CM and Tscm memory subsets by sorting relied on CD3, CD45RA, CCR7 and CD95.

Points from the study as a whole: Within the sorted memory subsets, almost all vaccine-responding clonotypes could not be detected on day 0. There was a small share of clonotypes that showed up in both the CD4 and CD8 compartments.

The sample holds many counts of this clonotype. The CDR3 totals 14 residues. Trimming removed 8 bases from V and 2 bases from J, with 10 bases in between. The germline CDR1 and CDR2 sequences are MNHNS and SASEGT. TCR cDNA was made by 5'RACE template switching, adding a universal primer site and UMIs. TCRdb passed the 5' RACE reads through MiXCR, listing each CDR3 protein once. The sample has around 60,000 distinct CDR3 sequences, about 5.2% seen once. The V and J genes are TRBV6-1 and TRBJ2-6, with D perhaps given as TRBD1 or TRBD2 (6 bases each). This specimen was PBMCs, either bulk or a sorted T-cell subset (CD4+, CD8+, memory, or dextramer-sorted; not recorded which), taken on the day of the yellow fever booster vaccination. The source is a man younger than 30 who received the YFV17D yellow fever vaccine. CDR3 DNA: TGTGCCAGCCGAGGGGGGACTGGGGCCAACGTCCTGACTTTC. Amino acid sequence: CASRGGTGANVLTF.